This T cell receptor (beta chain) was identified during a study of T cell responses to AZD1222 COVID-19 vaccine. Overall study results and limits: Donors skewed white British and female; clonal diversity was possibly underestimated.

Trimming stripped 0 bases from V and 5 bases from J, with 20 bases between. The V gene's germline CDR1 is MRHNA and CDR2 SNTAGT. CDR3 size: 17 residues. As regards this clone: Its antigen is unidentified.

The data were produced by immunoSEQ multiplex PCR, yet TCRdb's version contains in-frame clones alone and is incomplete. The sample has 95,000 to 150,000 clones; approximately 90% are singletons. The sequences come from peripheral blood, collected 28 days after the second dose of the MenACWY control vaccine. The sequence derives from an adult who received the MenACWY meningococcal vaccine as a control. The chain links TRBV6-4 to TRBJ2-7, with D perhaps TRBD1 (5 bases). CDR3: CASSDSNCRAYRNEQYF. The CDR3 DNA follows: TGTGCCAGCAGTGACTCGAATTGCAGGGCCTATCGGAACGAGCAGTACTTC.